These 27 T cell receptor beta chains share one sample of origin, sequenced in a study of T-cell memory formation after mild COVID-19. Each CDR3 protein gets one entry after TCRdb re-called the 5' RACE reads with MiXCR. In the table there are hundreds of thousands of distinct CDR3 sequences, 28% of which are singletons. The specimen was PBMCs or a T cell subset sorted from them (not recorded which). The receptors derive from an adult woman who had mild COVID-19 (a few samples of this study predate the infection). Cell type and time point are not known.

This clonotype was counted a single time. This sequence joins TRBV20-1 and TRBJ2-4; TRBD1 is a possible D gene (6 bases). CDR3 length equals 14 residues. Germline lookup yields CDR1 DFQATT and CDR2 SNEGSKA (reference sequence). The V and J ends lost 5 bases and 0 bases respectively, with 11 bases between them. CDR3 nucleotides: TGCAGTGCTTCTGCAGGGGAAGCCAAAAACATTCAGTACTTC. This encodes CSASAGEAKNIQYF.

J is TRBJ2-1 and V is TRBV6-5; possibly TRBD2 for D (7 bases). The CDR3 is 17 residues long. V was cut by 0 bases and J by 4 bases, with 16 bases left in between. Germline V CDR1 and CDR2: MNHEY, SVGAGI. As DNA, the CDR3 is TGTGCCAGCAGTTACTCGGGGGGCGGGAGCGCGTACAATGAGCAGTTCTTC. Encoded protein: CASSYSGGGSAYNEQFF.

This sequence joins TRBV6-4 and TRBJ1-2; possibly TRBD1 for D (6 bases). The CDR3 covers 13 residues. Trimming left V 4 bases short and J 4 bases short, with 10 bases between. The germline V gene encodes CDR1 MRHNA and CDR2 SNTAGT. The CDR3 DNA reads TGTGCCAGCAGTGCCTCGGGGGCCTATGGCTACACCTTC. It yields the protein CASSASGAYGYTF.

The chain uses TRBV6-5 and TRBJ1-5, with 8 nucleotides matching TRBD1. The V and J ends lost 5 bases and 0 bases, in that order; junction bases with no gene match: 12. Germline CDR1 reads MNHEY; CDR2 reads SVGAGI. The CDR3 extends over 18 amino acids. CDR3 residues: CASSPGQGLVYSNQPQHF. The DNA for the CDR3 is TGTGCCAGCAGTCCCGGACAGGGTCTTGTCTATAGCAATCAGCCCCAGCATTTT.

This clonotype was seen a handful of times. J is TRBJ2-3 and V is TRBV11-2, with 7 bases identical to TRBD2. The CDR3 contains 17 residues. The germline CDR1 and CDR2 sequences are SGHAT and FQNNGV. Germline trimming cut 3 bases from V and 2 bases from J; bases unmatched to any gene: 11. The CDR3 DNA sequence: TGTGCCAGCAGCTTGGGGGGGGTCAGGGTTCTCACAGATACGCAGTATTTT. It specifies CASSLGGVRVLTDTQYF.

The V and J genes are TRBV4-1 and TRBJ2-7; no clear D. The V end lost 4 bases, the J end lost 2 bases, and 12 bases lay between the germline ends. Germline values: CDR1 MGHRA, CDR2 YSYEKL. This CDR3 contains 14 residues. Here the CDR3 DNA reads TGCGCCAGCAGCCTCCTGGGTGACGCCTACGAGCAGTACTTC. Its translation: CASSLLGDAYEQYF.

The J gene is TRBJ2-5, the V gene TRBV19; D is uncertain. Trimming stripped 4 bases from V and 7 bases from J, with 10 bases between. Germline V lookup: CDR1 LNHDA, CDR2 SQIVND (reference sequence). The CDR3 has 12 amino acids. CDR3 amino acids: CASSTASGTQYF. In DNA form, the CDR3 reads TGTGCCAGTAGTACGGCGTCAGGGACCCAGTACTTC. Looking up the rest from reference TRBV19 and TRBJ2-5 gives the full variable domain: DGGITQSPKYLFRKEGQNVTLSCEQNLNHDAMYWYRQDPGQGLRLIYYSQIVNDFQKGDIAEGYSVSREKKESFPLTVTSAQKNPTAFYLCASSTASGTQYFGPGTRLLVL.

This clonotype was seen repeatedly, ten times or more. The chain's CDR3 is CATSDLYEQYF. The CDR3 DNA reads TGTGCCACCAGTGATCTCTACGAGCAGTACTTC. The V and J genes are TRBV24-1 and TRBJ2-7; D remains unclear. The V gene's germline CDR1 is KGHDR and CDR2 SFDVKD. The CDR3 has 11 residues. V was trimmed by 3 bases and J by 3 bases, leaving 2 bases between them.

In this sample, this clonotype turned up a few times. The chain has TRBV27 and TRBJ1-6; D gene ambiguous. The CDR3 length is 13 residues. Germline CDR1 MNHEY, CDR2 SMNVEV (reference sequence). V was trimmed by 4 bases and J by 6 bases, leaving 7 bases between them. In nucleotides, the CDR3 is TGTGCCAGCAGTTGGTATTCTAATTCACCCCTCCACTTT. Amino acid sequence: CASSWYSNSPLHF.

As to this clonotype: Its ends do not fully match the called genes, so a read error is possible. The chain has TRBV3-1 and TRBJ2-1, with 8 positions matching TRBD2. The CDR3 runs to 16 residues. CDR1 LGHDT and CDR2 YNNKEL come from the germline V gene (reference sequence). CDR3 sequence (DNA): TGTGCCAGCAGCCAAGGTAGCGGGGCCTCCTACAATGAGCAGTTATTC. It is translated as CASSQGSGASYNEQLF.

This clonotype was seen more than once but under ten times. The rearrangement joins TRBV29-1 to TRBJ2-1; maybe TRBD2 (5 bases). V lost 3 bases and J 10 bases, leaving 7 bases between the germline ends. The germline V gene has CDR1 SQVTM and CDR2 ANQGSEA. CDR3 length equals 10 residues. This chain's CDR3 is CSVETGEQFF. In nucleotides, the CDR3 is TGCAGCGTTGAGACGGGAGAGCAGTTCTTC.

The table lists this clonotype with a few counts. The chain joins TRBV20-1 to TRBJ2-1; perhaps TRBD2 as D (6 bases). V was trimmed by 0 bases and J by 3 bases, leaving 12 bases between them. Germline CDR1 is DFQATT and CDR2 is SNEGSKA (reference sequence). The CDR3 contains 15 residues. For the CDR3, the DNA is TGCAGTGCTAGAGATGGGGGTAGCGGCTACAATGAGCAGTTCTTC. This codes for CSARDGGSGYNEQFF.

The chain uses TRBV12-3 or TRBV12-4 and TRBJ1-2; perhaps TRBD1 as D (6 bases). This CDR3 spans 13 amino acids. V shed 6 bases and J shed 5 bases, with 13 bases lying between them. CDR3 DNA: TGTGCCAGCAGCCCCCCAGGGGAGTATGGCTACACCTTC. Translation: CASSPPGEYGYTF.

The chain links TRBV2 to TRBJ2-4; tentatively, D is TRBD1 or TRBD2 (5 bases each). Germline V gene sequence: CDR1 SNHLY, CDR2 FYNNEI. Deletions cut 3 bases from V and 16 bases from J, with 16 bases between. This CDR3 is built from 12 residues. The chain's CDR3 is CASSEGPIDSYF. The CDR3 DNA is TGTGCCAGCAGTGAGGGACCAATCGACAGTTACTTC.

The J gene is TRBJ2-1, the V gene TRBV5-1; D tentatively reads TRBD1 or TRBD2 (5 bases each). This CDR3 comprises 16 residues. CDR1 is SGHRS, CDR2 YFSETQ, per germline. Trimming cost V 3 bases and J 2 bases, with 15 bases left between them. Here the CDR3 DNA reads TGCGCCAGCAGCTGGGACGTGGGGGAGACCTACAATGAGCAGTTCTTC. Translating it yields CASSWDVGETYNEQFF.

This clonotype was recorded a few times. In DNA form, the CDR3 reads TGCAGTGCTAGAGATGCGGACAGGGGATGGAATTCACCCCTCCACTTT. This translates into CSARDADRGWNSPLHF. The chain carries TRBV20-1 and TRBJ1-6; TRBD1 matches 9 bases. V lost 0 bases to trimming and J lost 7 bases; unmatched junction nucleotides: 7. The length of the CDR3 is 16 residues. Germline assignment: CDR1 DFQATT and CDR2 SNEGSKA (reference sequence).

The CDR3 sequence is CSVGRDSGANVLTF. CDR3 DNA sequence: TGCAGCGTTGGCCGAGACTCTGGGGCCAACGTCCTGACTTTC. This sequence joins TRBV29-1 and TRBJ2-6; D is unclear. Trimming took off 4 bases at V and 0 bases at J, with 7 bases between the two ends. The CDR3 has 14 residues. Germline CDR1 reads SQVTM; CDR2 reads ANQGSEA.

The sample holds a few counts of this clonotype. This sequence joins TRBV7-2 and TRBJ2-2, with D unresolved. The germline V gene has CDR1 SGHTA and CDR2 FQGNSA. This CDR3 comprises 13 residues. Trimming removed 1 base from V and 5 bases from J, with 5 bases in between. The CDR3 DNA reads TGTGCCAGCAGCTTAGAGAGTACCGGGGAGCTGTTTTTT. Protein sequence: CASSLESTGELFF.

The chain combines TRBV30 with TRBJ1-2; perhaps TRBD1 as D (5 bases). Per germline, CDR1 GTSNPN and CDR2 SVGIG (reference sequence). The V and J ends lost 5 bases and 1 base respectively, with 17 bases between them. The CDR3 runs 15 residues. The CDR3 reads CAWYSRDVLNYGYTF. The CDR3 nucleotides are TGTGCCTGGTACTCCCGGGACGTACTTAACTATGGCTACACCTTC.

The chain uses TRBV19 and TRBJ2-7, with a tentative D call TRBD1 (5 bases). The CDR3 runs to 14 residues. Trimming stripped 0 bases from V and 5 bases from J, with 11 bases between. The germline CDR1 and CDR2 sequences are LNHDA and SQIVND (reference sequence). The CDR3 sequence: CASSIDRTRNEQYF. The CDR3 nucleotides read TGTGCCAGTAGTATAGACAGGACAAGGAACGAGCAGTACTTC.

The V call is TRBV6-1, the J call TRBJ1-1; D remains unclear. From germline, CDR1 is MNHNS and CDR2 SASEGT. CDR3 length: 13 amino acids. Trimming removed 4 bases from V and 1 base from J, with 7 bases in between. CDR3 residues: CASSGLWNTEAFF. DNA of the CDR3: TGTGCCAGCAGTGGACTGTGGAACACTGAAGCTTTCTTT.

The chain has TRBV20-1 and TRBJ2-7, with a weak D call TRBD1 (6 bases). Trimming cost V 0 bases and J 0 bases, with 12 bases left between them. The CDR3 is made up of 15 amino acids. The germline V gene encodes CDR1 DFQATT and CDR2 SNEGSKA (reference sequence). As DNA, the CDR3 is TGCAGTGCTAGAGACGCGACAGGCTTCTCCTACGAGCAGTACTTC. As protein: CSARDATGFSYEQYF.

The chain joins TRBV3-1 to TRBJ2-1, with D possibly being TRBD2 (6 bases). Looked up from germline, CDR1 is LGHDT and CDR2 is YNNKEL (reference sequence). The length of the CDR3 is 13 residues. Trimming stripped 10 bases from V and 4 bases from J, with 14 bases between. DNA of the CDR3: TGTGCCACAACGGAGGGGTCATACAATGAGCAGTTCTTC. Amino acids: CATTEGSYNEQFF.

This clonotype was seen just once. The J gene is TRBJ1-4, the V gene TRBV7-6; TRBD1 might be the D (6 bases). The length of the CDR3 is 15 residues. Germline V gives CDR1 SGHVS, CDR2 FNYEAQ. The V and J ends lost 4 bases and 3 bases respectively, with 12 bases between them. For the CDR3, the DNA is TGTGCCAGCAGCTCCATTGGGGGGCCTAATGAAAAACTGTTTTTT. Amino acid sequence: CASSSIGGPNEKLFF.

The CDR3 loop is CASSMTSGGSSYEQYF. The DNA for the CDR3 is TGCGCCAGCAGCATGACTAGCGGGGGGAGCTCCTACGAGCAGTACTTC. This chain links TRBV4-1 with TRBJ2-7, with 13 positions matching TRBD2. The CDR3 covers 16 residues. The junction had 4 bases not matched to a gene; V was cut back by 5 bases and J by 0 bases. Germline lookup yields CDR1 MGHRA and CDR2 YSYEKL.

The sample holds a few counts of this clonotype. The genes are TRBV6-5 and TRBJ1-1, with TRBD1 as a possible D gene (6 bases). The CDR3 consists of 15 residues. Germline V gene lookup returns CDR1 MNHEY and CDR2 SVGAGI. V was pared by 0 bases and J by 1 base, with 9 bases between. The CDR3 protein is CASSYSPRGNTEAFF. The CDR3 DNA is TGTGCCAGCAGTTACTCGCCCAGGGGGAACACTGAAGCTTTCTTT.

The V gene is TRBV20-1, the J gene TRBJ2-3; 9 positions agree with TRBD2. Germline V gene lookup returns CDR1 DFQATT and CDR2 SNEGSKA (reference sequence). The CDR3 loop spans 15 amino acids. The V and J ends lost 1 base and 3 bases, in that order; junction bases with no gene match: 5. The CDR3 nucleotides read TGCAGTGCTAGAGTGTCTAGCGGGGCGACAGATACGCAGTATTTT. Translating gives CSARVSSGATDTQYF.